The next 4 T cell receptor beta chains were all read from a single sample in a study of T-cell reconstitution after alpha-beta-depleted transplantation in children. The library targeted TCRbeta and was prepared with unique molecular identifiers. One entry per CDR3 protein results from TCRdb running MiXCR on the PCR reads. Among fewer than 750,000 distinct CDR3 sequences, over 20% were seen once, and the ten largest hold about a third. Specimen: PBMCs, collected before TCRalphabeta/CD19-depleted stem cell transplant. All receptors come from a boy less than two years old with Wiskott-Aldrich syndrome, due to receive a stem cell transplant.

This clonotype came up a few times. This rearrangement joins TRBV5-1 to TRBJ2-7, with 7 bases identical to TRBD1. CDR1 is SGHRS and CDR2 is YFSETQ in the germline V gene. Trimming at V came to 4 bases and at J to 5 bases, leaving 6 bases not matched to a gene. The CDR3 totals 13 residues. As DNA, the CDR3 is TGCGCCAGCAGCACCCTGACAGGGCACGAGCAGTACTTC. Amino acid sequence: CASSTLTGHEQYF.

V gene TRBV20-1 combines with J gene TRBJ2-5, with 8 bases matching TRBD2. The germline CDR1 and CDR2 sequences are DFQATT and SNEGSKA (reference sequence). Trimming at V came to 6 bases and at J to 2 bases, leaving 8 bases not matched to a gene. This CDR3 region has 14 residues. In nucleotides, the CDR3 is TGCAGTGCCTCCCGGGTAGCGGGGCAAGAGACCCAGTACTTC. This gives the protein CSASRVAGQETQYF.

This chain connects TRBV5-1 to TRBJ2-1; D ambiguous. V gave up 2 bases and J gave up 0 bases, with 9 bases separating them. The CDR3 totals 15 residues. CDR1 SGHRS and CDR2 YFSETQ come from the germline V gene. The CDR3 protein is CASSFRLGSYNEQFF. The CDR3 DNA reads TGCGCCAGCAGCTTTAGACTGGGCTCCTACAATGAGCAGTTCTTC.

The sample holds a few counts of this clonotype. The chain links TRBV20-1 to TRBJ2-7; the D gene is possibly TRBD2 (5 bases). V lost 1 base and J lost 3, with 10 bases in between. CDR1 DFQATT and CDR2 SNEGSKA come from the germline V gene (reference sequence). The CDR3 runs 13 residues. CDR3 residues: CSARGESNYEQYF. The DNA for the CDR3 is TGCAGTGCTAGAGGGGAGAGTAACTACGAGCAGTACTTC.